Listed below are T cell receptor beta chains from one sample, sequenced in a study of cytomegalovirus exposure and HLA in healthy donors. Measured with immunoSEQ multiplex PCR; TCRdb has only the in-frame clones, and not every one. The top ten clones hold 4.9% of a sample with about 180,000 clones, 81% of them seen once. The sample comprised PBMCs. These TCRs come from a woman younger than 35 in good health and CMV-seropositive. Both conserved end residues are part of each CDR3. D genes are given only for firm matches. Size tells how often a clone was seen (once, few, many) or the class of an expanded clone, and some rows leave it out.

D gene: NA; J gene: TRBJ2-3; V gene: TRBV29-1; clone size: NA; CDR3 protein: CSVVGRYTDTQYF; CDR3 DNA: TGCAGCGTTGTTGGGAGGTACACAGATACGCAGTATTTT
D gene: NA; J gene: TRBJ2-5; V gene: TRBV7-2; clone size: NA; CDR3 protein: CASSTRGGRGQETQYF; CDR3 DNA: TGTGCCAGCAGCACCAGAGGAGGGAGGGGGCAAGAGACCCAGTACTTC
D gene: NA; J gene: TRBJ1-2; V gene: TRBV5-6; clone size: NA; CDR3 protein: CASSLSAGEGYTF; CDR3 DNA: TGTGCCAGCAGCTTATCGGCAGGGGAAGGCTACACCTTC
D gene: NA; J gene: TRBJ2-5; V gene: TRBV11-2; clone size: once; CDR3 protein: CASSLGARGTQETQYF; CDR3 DNA: TGTGCCAGCAGCTTAGGTGCCAGGGGAACACAAGAGACCCAGTACTTC
D gene: NA; J gene: TRBJ2-7; V gene: TRBV30; clone size: once; CDR3 protein: CAWGRRLLIEQYF; CDR3 DNA: TGTGCCTGGGGCCGGAGGTTATTAATCGAGCAGTACTTC
D gene: TRBD1; J gene: TRBJ2-2; V gene: TRBV4-2; clone size: NA; CDR3 protein: CASSQGPDRGRPGELFF; CDR3 DNA: TGTGCCAGCAGCCAGGGCCCAGACAGGGGGCGCCCCGGGGAGCTGTTTTTT
D gene: NA; J gene: TRBJ1-5; V gene: TRBV6-6; clone size: NA; CDR3 protein: CASSYSSGVGQPQHF; CDR3 DNA: TGTGCCAGCAGTTACTCGTCAGGGGTCGGACAGCCCCAGCATTTT
D gene: NA; J gene: TRBJ1-5; V gene: TRBV15; clone size: once; CDR3 protein: CATSRDTGNQPQHF; CDR3 DNA: TGTGCCACCAGCAGAGATACGGGCAATCAGCCCCAGCATTTT
D gene: TRBD2; J gene: TRBJ2-3; V gene: TRBV4-1; clone size: NA; CDR3 protein: CASSQGGAGTSGVSTDTQYF; CDR3 DNA: TGCGCCAGCAGCCAAGGGGGGGCGGGGACTAGCGGGGTAAGCACAGATACGCAGTATTTT
D gene: TRBD2; J gene: TRBJ2-3; V gene: TRBV19; clone size: NA; CDR3 protein: CASSGTSGGHTQYF; CDR3 DNA: TGTGCCAGTAGCGGGACTAGCGGGGGACATACGCAGTATTTT
D gene: NA; J gene: TRBJ1-2; V gene: TRBV11-3; clone size: NA; CDR3 protein: CASSLRSYPQSTYGYTF; CDR3 DNA: TGTGCCAGCAGCTTGAGATCCTACCCACAGTCGACCTATGGCTACACCTTC
D gene: NA; J gene: TRBJ1-1; V gene: TRBV7-2; clone size: NA; CDR3 protein: CASSLAARDTEAFF; CDR3 DNA: TGTGCCAGCAGCTTAGCCGCCAGGGACACTGAAGCTTTCTTT
D gene: NA; J gene: TRBJ2-7; V gene: TRBV7-9; clone size: NA; CDR3 protein: CASSFLGGYEQYF; CDR3 DNA: TGTGCCAGCAGCTTTCTTGGAGGCTACGAGCAGTACTTC
D gene: TRBD2; J gene: TRBJ2-7; V gene: TRBV5-6; clone size: NA; CDR3 protein: CASSLRLGLIPLYEQYF; CDR3 DNA: TGTGCCAGCAGCCTCAGACTGGGACTAATCCCCCTCTACGAGCAGTACTTC
D gene: TRBD2; J gene: TRBJ2-1; V gene: TRBV27; clone size: NA; CDR3 protein: CASSLSQRGAYNEQFF; CDR3 DNA: TGTGCCAGCAGTTTATCTCAGCGGGGGGCCTACAATGAGCAGTTCTTC
D gene: NA; J gene: TRBJ1-1; V gene: TRBV28; clone size: NA; CDR3 protein: CASSPSLGAGGNTEAFF; CDR3 DNA: TGTGCCAGCAGCCCTTCGTTAGGCGCGGGCGGGAACACTGAAGCTTTCTTT
D gene: NA; J gene: TRBJ1-1; V gene: TRBV7-9; clone size: once; CDR3 protein: CASSVTGHLLNTEAFF; CDR3 DNA: TGTGCCAGCAGCGTCACAGGACACTTATTGAACACTGAAGCTTTCTTT
D gene: TRBD1; J gene: TRBJ2-1; V gene: TRBV4-1; clone size: NA; CDR3 protein: CASSQTQIGAGQEGNEQFF; CDR3 DNA: TGCGCCAGCAGCCAAACCCAGATAGGGGCGGGACAGGAGGGCAATGAGCAGTTCTTC
D gene: NA; J gene: TRBJ1-1; V gene: TRBV9; clone size: many; CDR3 protein: CASSPPGAMNTEAFF; CDR3 DNA: TGTGCCAGCAGCCCTCCAGGGGCTATGAACACTGAAGCTTTCTTT
D gene: TRBD2; J gene: TRBJ2-3; V gene: TRBV2; clone size: NA; CDR3 protein: CASSPGGASDTQYF; CDR3 DNA: TGTGCCAGCAGTCCGGGGGGGGCCTCAGATACGCAGTATTTT
D gene: NA; J gene: TRBJ1-5; V gene: TRBV6-1; clone size: few; CDR3 protein: CASRDSVSSNQPQHF; CDR3 DNA: TGTGCCAGCAGGGACTCGGTCTCTAGCAATCAGCCCCAGCATTTT
D gene: TRBD1; J gene: TRBJ2-7; V gene: TRBV5-1; clone size: NA; CDR3 protein: CASSLSGGTSYEQYF; CDR3 DNA: TGCGCCAGCAGCTTGTCAGGGGGCACTTCCTACGAGCAGTACTTC
D gene: NA; J gene: TRBJ2-2; V gene: TRBV6-5; clone size: NA; CDR3 protein: CASSYSPQYGELFF; CDR3 DNA: TGTGCCAGCAGTTACTCGCCCCAGTACGGGGAGCTGTTTTTT
D gene: NA; J gene: TRBJ1-2; V gene: TRBV2; clone size: NA; CDR3 protein: CAISGVGFNYGYTF; CDR3 DNA: TGTGCCATCAGCGGGGTTGGATTCAACTATGGCTACACCTTC
D gene: TRBD1; J gene: TRBJ1-6; V gene: TRBV15; clone size: NA; CDR3 protein: CATSRDRWAGQDSPLHF; CDR3 DNA: TGTGCCACCAGCAGAGACCGTTGGGCGGGACAGGATTCACCCCTCCACTTT
D gene: NA; J gene: TRBJ2-7; V gene: TRBV6-1; clone size: NA; CDR3 protein: CASSEGTNEQYF; CDR3 DNA: TGTGCCAGCAGTGAAGGGACTAACGAGCAGTACTTC
D gene: NA; J gene: TRBJ2-7; V gene: TRBV10-3; clone size: NA; CDR3 protein: CAISESGLGGEQYF; CDR3 DNA: TGTGCCATCAGTGAGTCAGGGCTAGGAGGCGAGCAGTACTTC
D gene: TRBD1; J gene: TRBJ1-2; V gene: TRBV5-1; clone size: NA; CDR3 protein: CASSAGQSYGYTF; CDR3 DNA: TGCGCCAGCAGCGCGGGACAGAGCTATGGCTACACCTTC
D gene: NA; J gene: TRBJ1-4; V gene: TRBV15; clone size: NA; CDR3 protein: CATTTGRGAINEKLFF; CDR3 DNA: TGTGCCACCACTACAGGGCGCGGCGCCATTAATGAAAAACTGTTTTTT
D gene: NA; J gene: TRBJ2-5; V gene: TRBV4-1; clone size: NA; CDR3 protein: CASSQVHLVPGEETQYF; CDR3 DNA: TGCGCCAGCAGCCAAGTGCATCTCGTACCGGGGGAAGAGACCCAGTACTTC
D gene: TRBD1; J gene: TRBJ1-2; V gene: TRBV7-2; clone size: NA; CDR3 protein: CASSARNRGQDGYTF; CDR3 DNA: TGTGCCAGCAGCGCTCGGAACAGGGGGCAGGATGGCTACACCTTC
D gene: NA; J gene: TRBJ2-1; V gene: TRBV11-3; clone size: NA; CDR3 protein: CASSRSGSRTNEQFF; CDR3 DNA: TGTGCCAGCAGCCGGTCGGGGAGCCGGACCAATGAGCAGTTCTTC
D gene: NA; J gene: TRBJ1-2; V gene: TRBV19; clone size: NA; CDR3 protein: CASKEGGSYGYTF; CDR3 DNA: TGTGCCAGTAAGGAGGGAGGGTCCTATGGCTACACCTTC
D gene: TRBD1; J gene: TRBJ1-4; V gene: TRBV11-2; clone size: NA; CDR3 protein: CASSLERGGTANEKLFF; CDR3 DNA: TGTGCCAGCAGCTTAGAGCGAGGGGGCACGGCTAATGAAAAACTGTTTTTT
D gene: TRBD2; J gene: TRBJ2-6; V gene: TRBV2; clone size: NA; CDR3 protein: CASRAVVAGGQGANVLTF; CDR3 DNA: TGTGCCAGCAGGGCGGTAGTAGCGGGGGGGCAAGGGGCCAACGTCCTGACTTTC
D gene: TRBD1; J gene: TRBJ2-2; V gene: TRBV13; clone size: NA; CDR3 protein: CASSFVSQGAIGELFF; CDR3 DNA: TGTGCCAGCAGCTTTGTATCACAGGGGGCAATCGGGGAGCTGTTTTTT
D gene: NA; J gene: TRBJ1-2; V gene: TRBV9; clone size: NA; CDR3 protein: CASSVVSGGYTF; CDR3 DNA: TGTGCCAGCAGCGTAGTATCGGGTGGCTACACCTTC
D gene: NA; J gene: TRBJ2-5; V gene: TRBV7-8; clone size: NA; CDR3 protein: CASSLVRGSYGQETQYF; CDR3 DNA: TGTGCCAGCAGCTTAGTCCGGGGGTCTTATGGCCAAGAGACCCAGTACTTC
D gene: NA; J gene: TRBJ1-4; V gene: TRBV28; clone size: NA; CDR3 protein: CASKNRRPSATNEKLFF; CDR3 DNA: TGTGCCAGCAAGAACAGACGGCCGAGTGCAACTAATGAAAAACTGTTTTTT
D gene: NA; J gene: TRBJ2-5; V gene: TRBV5-6; clone size: NA; CDR3 protein: CASSEGHIPQETQYF; CDR3 DNA: TGTGCCAGCAGCGAGGGACATATACCTCAAGAGACCCAGTACTTC
D gene: TRBD2; J gene: TRBJ2-1; V gene: TRBV28; clone size: NA; CDR3 protein: CASSLLGRGGRGEQFF; CDR3 DNA: TGTGCCAGCAGTTTACTGGGACGGGGGGGCCGGGGTGAGCAGTTCTTC
D gene: TRBD2; J gene: TRBJ2-5; V gene: TRBV19; clone size: NA; CDR3 protein: CASNMGGKETQYF; CDR3 DNA: TGTGCCAGTAACATGGGAGGGAAAGAGACCCAGTACTTC
D gene: NA; J gene: TRBJ2-2; V gene: TRBV5-1; clone size: NA; CDR3 protein: CASSLIALQNTGELFF; CDR3 DNA: TGCGCCAGCAGCTTGATAGCCCTACAAAACACCGGGGAGCTGTTTTTT
D gene: TRBD1; J gene: TRBJ1-5; V gene: TRBV5-4; clone size: NA; CDR3 protein: CASSLEVGQGPLSGNQPQHF; CDR3 DNA: TGTGCCAGCAGCTTGGAGGTGGGACAGGGCCCTCTCTCGGGCAATCAGCCCCAGCATTTT
D gene: NA; J gene: TRBJ1-2; V gene: TRBV7-9; clone size: NA; CDR3 protein: CASSSGYGYTF; CDR3 DNA: TGTGCCAGCAGCTCAGGATATGGCTACACCTTC
D gene: TRBD2; J gene: TRBJ2-5; V gene: TRBV5-6; clone size: NA; CDR3 protein: CASSSGGGYQETQYF; CDR3 DNA: TGTGCCAGCAGTTCGGGAGGGGGGTACCAAGAGACCCAGTACTTC
D gene: NA; J gene: TRBJ2-2; V gene: TRBV13; clone size: NA; CDR3 protein: CASVGPRASGELFF; CDR3 DNA: TGTGCCAGCGTGGGGCCAAGGGCATCCGGGGAGCTGTTTTTT
D gene: NA; J gene: TRBJ1-2; V gene: TRBV12-5; clone size: NA; CDR3 protein: CARSRNPRGGPEGYGYTF; CDR3 DNA: TGTGCTAGGAGTAGGAATCCTCGGGGGGGCCCTGAAGGCTATGGCTACACCTTC
D gene: TRBD1; J gene: TRBJ2-1; V gene: TRBV4-1; clone size: NA; CDR3 protein: CASSLGQGTLNEQFF; CDR3 DNA: TGCGCCAGCAGCCTGGGACAGGGGACTCTCAATGAGCAGTTCTTC
D gene: TRBD2; J gene: TRBJ2-7; V gene: TRBV6-6; clone size: few; CDR3 protein: CASVSGISYEQYF; CDR3 DNA: TGTGCCAGCGTTAGCGGGATCTCCTACGAGCAGTACTTC
D gene: NA; J gene: TRBJ2-2; V gene: TRBV4-1; clone size: NA; CDR3 protein: CASSQNPLRTGELFF; CDR3 DNA: TGCGCCAGCAGCCAAAATCCCCTACGGACCGGGGAGCTGTTTTTT